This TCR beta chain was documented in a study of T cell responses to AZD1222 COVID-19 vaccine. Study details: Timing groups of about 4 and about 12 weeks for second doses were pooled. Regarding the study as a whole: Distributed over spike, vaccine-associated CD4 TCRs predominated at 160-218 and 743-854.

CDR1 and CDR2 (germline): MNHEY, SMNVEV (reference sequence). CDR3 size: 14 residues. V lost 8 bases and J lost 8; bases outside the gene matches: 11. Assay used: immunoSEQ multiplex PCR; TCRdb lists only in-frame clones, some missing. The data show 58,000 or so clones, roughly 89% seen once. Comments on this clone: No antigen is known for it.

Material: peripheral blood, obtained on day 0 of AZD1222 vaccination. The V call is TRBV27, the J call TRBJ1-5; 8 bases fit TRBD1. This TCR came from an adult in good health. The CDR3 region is CASQENRGNKPQHF. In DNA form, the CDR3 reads TGTGCCAGCCAGGAGAACAGGGGGAATAAGCCCCAGCATTTT.